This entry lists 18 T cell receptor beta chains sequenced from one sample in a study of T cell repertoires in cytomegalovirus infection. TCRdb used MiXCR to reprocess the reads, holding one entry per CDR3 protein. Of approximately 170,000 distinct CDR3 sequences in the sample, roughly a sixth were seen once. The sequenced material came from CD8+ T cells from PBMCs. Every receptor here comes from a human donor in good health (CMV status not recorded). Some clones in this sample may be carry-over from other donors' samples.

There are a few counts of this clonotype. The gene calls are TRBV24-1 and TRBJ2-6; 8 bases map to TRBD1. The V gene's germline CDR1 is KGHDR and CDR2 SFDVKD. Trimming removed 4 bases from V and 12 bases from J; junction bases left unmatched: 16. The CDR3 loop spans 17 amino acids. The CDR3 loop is CATSERDRTSSSGVLTF. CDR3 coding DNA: TGTGCCACCAGTGAACGGGACAGGACAAGCTCCTCCGGCGTCCTGACTTTC.

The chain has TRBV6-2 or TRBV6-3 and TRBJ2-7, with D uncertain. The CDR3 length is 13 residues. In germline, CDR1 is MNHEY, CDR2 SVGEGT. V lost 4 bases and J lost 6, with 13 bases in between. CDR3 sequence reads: CASSFEVWGEQYF. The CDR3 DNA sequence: TGTGCCAGCAGTTTTGAGGTTTGGGGCGAGCAGTACTTC.

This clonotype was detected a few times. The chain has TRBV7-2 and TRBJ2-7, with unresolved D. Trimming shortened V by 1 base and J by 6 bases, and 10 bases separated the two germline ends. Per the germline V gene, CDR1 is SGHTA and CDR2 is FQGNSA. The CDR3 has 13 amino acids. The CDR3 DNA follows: TGTGCCAGCAGCTTAGATTTTGGTCGCGAGCAGTACTTC. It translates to CASSLDFGREQYF.

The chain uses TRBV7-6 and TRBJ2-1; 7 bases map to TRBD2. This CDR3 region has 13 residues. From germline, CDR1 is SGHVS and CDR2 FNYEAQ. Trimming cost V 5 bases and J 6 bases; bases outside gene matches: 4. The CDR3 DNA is TGTGCCAGCAGCCCAGGGACTACCAATGAGCAGTTCTTC. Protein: CASSPGTTNEQFF.

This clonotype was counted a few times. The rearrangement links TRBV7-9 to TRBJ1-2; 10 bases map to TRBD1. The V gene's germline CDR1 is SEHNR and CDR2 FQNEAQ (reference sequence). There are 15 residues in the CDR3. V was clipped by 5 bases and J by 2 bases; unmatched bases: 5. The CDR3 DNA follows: TGTGCCAGCAGCCGCTCGGGACAGGGGAACTATGGCTACACCTTC. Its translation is CASSRSGQGNYGYTF.

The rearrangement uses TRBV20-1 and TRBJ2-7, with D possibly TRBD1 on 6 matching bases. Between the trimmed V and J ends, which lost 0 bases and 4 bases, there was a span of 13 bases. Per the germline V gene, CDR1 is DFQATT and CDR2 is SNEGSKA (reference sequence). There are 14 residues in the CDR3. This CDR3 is CSARDRGGGYEQYF. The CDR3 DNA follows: TGCAGTGCTAGAGATCGAGGGGGTGGATACGAGCAGTACTTC.

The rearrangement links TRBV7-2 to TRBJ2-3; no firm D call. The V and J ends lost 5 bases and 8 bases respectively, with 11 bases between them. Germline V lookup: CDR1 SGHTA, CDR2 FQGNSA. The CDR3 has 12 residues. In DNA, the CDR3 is TGTGCCAGCAGCCTAGGATGGGTTACGCAGTATTTT. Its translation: CASSLGWVTQYF.

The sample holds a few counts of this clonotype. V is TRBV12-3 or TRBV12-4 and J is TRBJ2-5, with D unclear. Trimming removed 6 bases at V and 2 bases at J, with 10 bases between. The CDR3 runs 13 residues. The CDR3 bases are TGTGCCAGCAGACCCGACGGACAAGAGACCCAGTACTTC. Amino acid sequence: CASRPDGQETQYF.

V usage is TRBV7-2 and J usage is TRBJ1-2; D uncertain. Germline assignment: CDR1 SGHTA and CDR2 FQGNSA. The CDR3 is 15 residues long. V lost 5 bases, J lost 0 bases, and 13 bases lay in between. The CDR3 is CASSASDAPNYGYTF. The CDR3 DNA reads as TGTGCCAGCAGCGCGTCGGATGCTCCTAACTATGGCTACACCTTC.

CDR3 residues: CASSYGGITRAFF. In DNA, the CDR3 is TGTGCCAGCAGTTACGGGGGTATCACGCGAGCTTTCTTT. V is TRBV6-6 and J is TRBJ1-1, with a weak D call TRBD1 (5 bases). Germline CDR1 and CDR2: MNHNY and SVGAGI (reference sequence). The CDR3 covers 13 residues. Trimming took off 2 bases at V and 10 bases at J, with 14 bases between the two ends.

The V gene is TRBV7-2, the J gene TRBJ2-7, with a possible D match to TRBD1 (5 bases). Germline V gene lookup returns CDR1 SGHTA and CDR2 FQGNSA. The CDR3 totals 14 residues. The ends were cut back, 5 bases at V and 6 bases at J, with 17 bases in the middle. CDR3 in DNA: TGTGCCAGCAGCAACACGACCAGGGCTCCCGAGCAGTACTTC. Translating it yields CASSNTTRAPEQYF.

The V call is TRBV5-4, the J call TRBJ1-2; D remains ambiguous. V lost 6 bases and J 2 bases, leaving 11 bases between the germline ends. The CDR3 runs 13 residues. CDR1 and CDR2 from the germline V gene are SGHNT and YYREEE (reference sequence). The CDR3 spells CASTTDGNYGYTF. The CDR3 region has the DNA TGTGCCAGCACCACGGACGGAAACTATGGCTACACCTTC.

Here the CDR3 DNA reads TGTGCCAGCAGCGAAGGGGTTGAGCCCCAGCATTTT. Translating gives CASSEGVEPQHF. The V and J genes are TRBV7-9 and TRBJ1-5; TRBD1 is a possible D gene (5 bases). V was pared by 5 bases and J by 8 bases, with 10 bases between. CDR1 and CDR2 from the germline V gene are SEHNR and FQNEAQ (reference sequence). The CDR3 sequence is 12 residues long. Full variable domain (outside the CDR3, taken from reference TRBV7-9 and TRBJ1-5): DTGVSQNPRHKITKRGQNVTFRCDPISEHNRLYWYRQTLGQGPEFLTYFQNEAQLEKSRLLSDRFSAERPKGSFSTLEIQRTEQGDSAMYLCASSEGVEPQHFGDGTRLSIL.

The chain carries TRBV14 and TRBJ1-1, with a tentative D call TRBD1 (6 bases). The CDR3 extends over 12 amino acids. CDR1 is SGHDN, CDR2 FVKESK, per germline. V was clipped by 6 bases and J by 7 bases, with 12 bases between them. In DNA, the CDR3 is TGTGCCAGCAGTGGCAGGGGCATTGAAGCTTTCTTT. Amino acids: CASSGRGIEAFF.

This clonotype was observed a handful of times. The CDR3 region is CASSSMTVSGLAETPYEQYF. CDR3 nucleotide sequence: TGTGCCAGCAGTTCCATGACAGTTTCGGGACTAGCTGAGACCCCCTACGAGCAGTACTTC. This chain uses TRBV28 with TRBJ2-7, with 9 bases matching TRBD2. Trimming at V came to 4 bases and at J to 2 bases, leaving 21 bases not matched to a gene. CDR3 length: 20 amino acids. Germline V gene lookup returns CDR1 MDHEN and CDR2 SYDVKM.

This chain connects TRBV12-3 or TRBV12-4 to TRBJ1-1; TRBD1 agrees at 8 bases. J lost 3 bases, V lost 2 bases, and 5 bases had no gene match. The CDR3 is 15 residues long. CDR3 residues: CASSLIGQGYTEAFF. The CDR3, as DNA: TGTGCCAGCAGTTTAATCGGACAGGGATACACTGAAGCTTTCTTT.

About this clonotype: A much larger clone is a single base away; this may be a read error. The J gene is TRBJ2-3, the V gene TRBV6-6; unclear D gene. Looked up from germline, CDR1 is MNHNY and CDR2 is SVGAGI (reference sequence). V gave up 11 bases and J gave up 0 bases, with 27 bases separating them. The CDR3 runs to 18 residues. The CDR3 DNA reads TGTGCCGCAGGTTACTCACTCGTCCACCTAACTAGCACAGATACGCAGTATTTT. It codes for CAAGYSLVHLTSTDTQYF.

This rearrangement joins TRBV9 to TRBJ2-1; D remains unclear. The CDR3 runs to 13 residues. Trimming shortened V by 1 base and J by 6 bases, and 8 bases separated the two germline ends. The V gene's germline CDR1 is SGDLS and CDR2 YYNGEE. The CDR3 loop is CASSVREGNEQFF. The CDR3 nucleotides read TGTGCCAGCAGCGTACGAGAAGGCAATGAGCAGTTCTTC.